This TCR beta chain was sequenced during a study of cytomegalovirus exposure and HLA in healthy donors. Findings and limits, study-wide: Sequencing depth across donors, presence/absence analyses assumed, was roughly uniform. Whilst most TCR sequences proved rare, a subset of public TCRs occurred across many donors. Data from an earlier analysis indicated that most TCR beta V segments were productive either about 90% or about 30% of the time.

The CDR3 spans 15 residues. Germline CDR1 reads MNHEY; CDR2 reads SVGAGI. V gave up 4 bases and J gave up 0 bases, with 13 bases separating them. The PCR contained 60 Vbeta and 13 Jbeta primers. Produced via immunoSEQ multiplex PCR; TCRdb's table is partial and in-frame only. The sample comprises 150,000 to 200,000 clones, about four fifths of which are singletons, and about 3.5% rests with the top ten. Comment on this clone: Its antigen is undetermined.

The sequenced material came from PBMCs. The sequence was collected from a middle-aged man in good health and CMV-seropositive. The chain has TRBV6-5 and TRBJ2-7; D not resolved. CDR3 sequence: CASSSPGRSSYEQYF. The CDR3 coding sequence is TGTGCCAGCAGTTCCCCAGGCAGAAGCTCCTACGAGCAGTACTTC.